The sequence of this T cell receptor beta chain was determined in a study of shared clonotypes between healthy human individuals (dated by TCRdb to the early 2020s). Looking at the study overall: The cohort included a few men and two women between 18 and 49 years of age. For each donor, CD4 naive and CD4 memory were each given three plates, CD8 naive was given two plates, and CD8 memory was given one plate. To estimate repertoire size and how much clonotype sharing occurs between individuals, the study deeply sequenced the blood TCR repertoires of five healthy adults. To increase sequencing depth and limit assay-specific biases, different laboratories used diverse techniques to prepare libraries and sequence TCR repertoires. Each donor's leukapheresis produced roughly between about 0.8 and 8.9 billion PBMCs.

The germline V gene (reference sequence) sets CDR1 to SGHNT and CDR2 to YYREEE. The CDR3, from cysteine to phenylalanine, totals 16 residues. The read is trimmed to its CDR3 DNA, 48 bases read in frame from base 1. V is clipped by 0 bases and J by 0 bases, and the sequence between their germline boundaries is 13 bases long. Results the study describes overall, beyond this receptor: Naive subsets generally had larger estimated clonotype richness than memory subsets did. Because the study included a small number of donors, the genetic and exposure-history diversity represented was limited. Based on pairwise subsampling, the degree of clonotype sharing among donors was expected to be affected by sequencing depth. Sampling was limited to blood, and TCR repertoires in tissue likely differ from TCR repertoires in blood. Across several donors, 5% to 6% of naive CD4, over 3% of naive CD8, around 2.5% of memory CD4, and 0.4% of memory CD8 clonotypes were shared. Incomplete sequencing was indicated by rarefaction of sorted-subset datasets, despite the large sequencing depth. Compared with non-shared clonotypes, clonotypes shared by all four sorted-subset donors had higher generation probabilities.

Using the deep immunoSEQ assay, TCR CDR3 regions were amplified from genomic DNA by multiplex PCR. For each cell subset, the extracted genomic DNA was distributed evenly across all wells of several immunoSEQ 96-well plates, and each plate served as one replicate. For sorted subsets, each replicate PCR was loaded with approximately 0.2 ug genomic DNA, equivalent to 30,000 or so T cell genomes. Purified libraries were measured with a Qubit 3.0 fluorometer, size-checked on a Bioanalyzer 2100, and measured again with the KAPA Library Quantification kit. A separate single-read 150-cycle Illumina NextSeq 550 flow cell was used to sequence each immunoSEQ 96-well plate. The study's own analysis went as follows. Because the immunoSEQ output included only junctional sequences and no quality scores, the filtering could not be the same as the filtering used for full-length reads. Sequences were annotated with PyIR, a Python wrapper for IgBLAST v1.9, using IMGT germline references to assign V/J genes and CDR3. Reads with weak V/J assignments (E-value above 1e-6), missing CDR3, stop codons, out-of-frame junctions, or ambiguous translated residues were removed. V3J clonotypes were defined by identical inferred V gene, J gene, and CDR3 amino acid sequence. To compute the percentage overlap between repertoires, the number of shared unique clonotypes was divided by the size of the smaller repertoire. Repertoire richness was assessed with RTK rarefaction, the Chao1 estimator, and Recon v2.1 estimates of unobserved clonotypes. OLGA was used to compute generation probabilities for all TCRbeta clonotypes that the gDNA method yielded from a few donors. This immuneACCESS table, as held by TCRdb, lists in-frame sequences with V and J called but not all clones. Of the missing ones, under half trace to an unresolved V gene in checked studies; the others have no known cause. That table furnishes V, J and clone size, whereas the DNA furnished D and trimming. The sample table lists under 600,000 clones, 97% of them with a count of one. Approximately 0.057% of the sample comes from the top ten.

The donors were healthy, HIV-negative adults who had no recently reported acute infections or vaccinations. Every donor was a Caucasian adult living in Nashville, Tennessee, USA. CD4+ T cells were enriched by magnetic negative selection, after which naive cells were positively selected on CD45RA and the negative fraction was taken as the memory subset. Blood was obtained by leukapheresis, after which PBMCs were separated by Ficoll-Histopaque density gradient centrifugation and cryopreserved in liquid nitrogen vapor phase. Purity and quantity of every magnetically sorted T cell population were checked by analytical flow cytometry. From each sorted fraction, genomic DNA was isolated and quantified by UV absorbance on a Nanodrop 2000c. Notes on this clone: Its antigen has not been determined. Base quality data are lacking; no much larger clone is found one base away.

Material: naive CD4+ T cells sorted from blood. Read against the paper, the sample's cell subset or site label means: CD45RA+ positively selected. Recombination connected TRBV5-4 to TRBJ2-7; the D gene assignment is ambiguous. This sequence was found in a woman between 25 and 40 years old in good health. The CDR3: CASSLAPSADSYEQYF. The nucleotides read TGTGCCAGCAGCTTGGCCCCGTCGGCAGACTCCTACGAGCAGTACTTC.